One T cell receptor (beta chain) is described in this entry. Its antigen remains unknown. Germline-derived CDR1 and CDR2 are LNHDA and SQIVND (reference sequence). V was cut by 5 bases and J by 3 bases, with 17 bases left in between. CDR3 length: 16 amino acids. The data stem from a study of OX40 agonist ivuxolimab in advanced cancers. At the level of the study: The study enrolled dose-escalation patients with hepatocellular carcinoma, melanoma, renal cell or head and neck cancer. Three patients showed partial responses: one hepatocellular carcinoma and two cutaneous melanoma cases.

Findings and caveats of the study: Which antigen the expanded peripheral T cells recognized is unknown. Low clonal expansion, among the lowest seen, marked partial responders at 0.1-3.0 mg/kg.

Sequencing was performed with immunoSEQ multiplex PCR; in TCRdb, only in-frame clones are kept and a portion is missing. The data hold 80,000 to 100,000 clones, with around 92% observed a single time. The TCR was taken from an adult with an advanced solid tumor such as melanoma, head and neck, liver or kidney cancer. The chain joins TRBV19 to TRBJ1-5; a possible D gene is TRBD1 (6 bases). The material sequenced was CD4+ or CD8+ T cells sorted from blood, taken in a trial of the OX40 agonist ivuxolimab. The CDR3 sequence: CASSGRPGANNQPQHF. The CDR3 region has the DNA TGTGCCAGTAGTGGCCGGCCAGGGGCCAACAATCAGCCCCAGCATTTT.